The clone carrying this T cell receptor beta chain has only a few counts. These data come from a study of blood T cells in healthy people across ages. Every participating donor contributed around 9.5 milliliters of peripheral blood through a draw. The use of a sample-barcoded 5' primer and a J-beta primer mix characterized a second PCR of about 7 to 12 cycles. TCRdb used MiXCR to reprocess the 5' RACE reads, holding one entry per CDR3 protein. The sample lists some 670,000 distinct CDR3 sequences, approximately 52% seen once, with roughly 13% in the top ten. The CDR3 length is 14 residues. Trimming left V 2 bases short and J 0 bases short, with 5 bases between. CDR1 and CDR2 (germline): SGDLS, YYNGEE.

Sequencing was done on a sample of blood. The sequence was collected from a woman of 80 years or more in good health. The chain is built from TRBV9 and TRBJ2-2; D ambiguous. CDR3 sequence reads: CASSVDPNTGELFF. The CDR3, as DNA: TGTGCCAGCAGCGTGGACCCGAACACCGGGGAGCTGTTTTTT.